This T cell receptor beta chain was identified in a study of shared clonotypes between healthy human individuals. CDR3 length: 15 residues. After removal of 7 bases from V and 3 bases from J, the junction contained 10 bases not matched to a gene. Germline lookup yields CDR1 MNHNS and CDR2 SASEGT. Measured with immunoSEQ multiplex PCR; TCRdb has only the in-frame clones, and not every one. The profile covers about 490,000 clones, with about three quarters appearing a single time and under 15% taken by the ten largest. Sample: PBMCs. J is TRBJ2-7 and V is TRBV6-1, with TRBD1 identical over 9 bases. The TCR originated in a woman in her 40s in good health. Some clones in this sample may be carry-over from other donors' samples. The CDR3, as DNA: TGTGCCAGCACCATAGACAGGGGGTCGTTCTACGAGCAGTACTTC. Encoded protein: CASTIDRGSFYEQYF.